These T cell receptor beta chains were read from a single sample in a study of T cell responses to AZD1222 COVID-19 vaccine. Here immunoSEQ multiplex PCR was the method, and the copy in TCRdb shows in-frame clones only, minus some. The data show more than 150,000 clones, with about 91% seen just once and approximately 0.49% held by the top ten. The sequencing used peripheral blood, collected on day 0 of AZD1222 vaccination. All receptors derive from an adult in good health. The CDR3 runs from the conserved cysteine through the conserved F or W. The order of the fields is clone size, J gene, V gene, D gene, CDR3 DNA, CDR3 protein. A D gene is named only where the DNA matches it firmly. Some rows mark clone size as missing; the rest say once, few, many or name a class of expanded clone.

abundance: .; j_gene: TRBJ2-5; v_gene: TRBV5-1; d_gene: .; CDR3nt: TGCGCCAGCAGCCTGAGACCGACAGGCGGGCAAGAGACCCAGTACTTC; CDR3aa: CASSLRPTGGQETQYF
abundance: .; j_gene: TRBJ1-1; v_gene: TRBV5-1; d_gene: TRBD1; CDR3nt: TGCGCCAGCAGCTGGGCCGGGACAGAGGGGGAAGCTTTCTTT; CDR3aa: CASSWAGTEGEAFF
abundance: .; j_gene: TRBJ2-2; v_gene: TRBV11-3; d_gene: TRBD2; CDR3nt: TGTGCCAGCAGCTCCCGACTAGCGGGAGGGCCGGGGGAGCTGTTTTTT; CDR3aa: CASSSRLAGGPGELFF
abundance: .; j_gene: TRBJ2-7; v_gene: TRBV6-5; d_gene: .; CDR3nt: TGTGCCAGCAGTTACCTCCGGCTTTTCGGGGAGCAGTACTTC; CDR3aa: CASSYLRLFGEQYF
abundance: .; j_gene: TRBJ2-6; v_gene: TRBV5-4; d_gene: .; CDR3nt: TGTGCCAGCAGCTTGGCAGGGACCGGGGCCAACGTCCTGACTTTC; CDR3aa: CASSLAGTGANVLTF
abundance: .; j_gene: TRBJ2-3; v_gene: TRBV9; d_gene: .; CDR3nt: TGTGCCAGCAGTAAGGGGGGGGCGGACACAGATACGCAGTATTTT; CDR3aa: CASSKGGADTDTQYF
abundance: .; j_gene: TRBJ1-5; v_gene: TRBV30; d_gene: .; CDR3nt: TGTGCCTGGAGTGTAAATGGTCTACAGGGCAATCAGCCCCAGCATTTT; CDR3aa: CAWSVNGLQGNQPQHF
abundance: .; j_gene: TRBJ1-6; v_gene: TRBV6-5; d_gene: .; CDR3nt: TGTGCCAGCGCCGAGTTGGGGGCCATCCTTTCACCCCTCCACTTT; CDR3aa: CASAELGAILSPLHF
abundance: .; j_gene: TRBJ2-1; v_gene: TRBV5-3; d_gene: .; CDR3nt: TGTGCCAGAAGCTTGGACAGGGACGTAGACAATGAGCAGTTCTTC; CDR3aa: CARSLDRDVDNEQFF
abundance: .; j_gene: TRBJ1-1; v_gene: TRBV11-3; d_gene: .; CDR3nt: TGTGCCAGCAGCTTAGCGCCAACCACGGAAGCTTTCTTT; CDR3aa: CASSLAPTTEAFF
abundance: once; j_gene: TRBJ2-7; v_gene: TRBV6-1; d_gene: .; CDR3nt: TGTGCCAGCAGTGAGGCACTGTTCTACGAGCAGTACTTC; CDR3aa: CASSEALFYEQYF
abundance: .; j_gene: TRBJ2-2; v_gene: TRBV27; d_gene: TRBD2; CDR3nt: TGTGCCAGCAGTACCTCTAGCGGGGGGTTCTCCACCGGGGAGCTGTTTTTT; CDR3aa: CASSTSSGGFSTGELFF
abundance: .; j_gene: TRBJ2-6; v_gene: TRBV24-1; d_gene: TRBD1; CDR3nt: TGTGCCACCAGTGATCCAAAGCACAGGGGTCACTCTGGGGCCAACGTCCTGACTTTC; CDR3aa: CATSDPKHRGHSGANVLTF
abundance: .; j_gene: TRBJ2-2; v_gene: TRBV10-1; d_gene: .; CDR3nt: TGCGCCAGCAGTTTTAAGAGTACCGGGGAGCTGTTTTTT; CDR3aa: CASSFKSTGELFF
abundance: .; j_gene: TRBJ1-5; v_gene: TRBV27; d_gene: .; CDR3nt: TGTGCCAGCAGTTTCCTTGGGGGCAATCAGCCCCAGCATTTT; CDR3aa: CASSFLGGNQPQHF
abundance: few; j_gene: TRBJ1-5; v_gene: TRBV19; d_gene: TRBD1; CDR3nt: TGTGCCAGTACCTCATCTCTCGGGGCAGGGGGTCAGCCCCAGCATTTT; CDR3aa: CASTSSLGAGGQPQHF
abundance: .; j_gene: TRBJ1-1; v_gene: TRBV7-8; d_gene: .; CDR3nt: TGTGCCAGCAGCGCGGTGAGGGCCGCTGAAGCTTTCTTT; CDR3aa: CASSAVRAAEAFF
abundance: once; j_gene: TRBJ2-1; v_gene: TRBV10-2; d_gene: TRBD1; CDR3nt: TGCGCCAGCAGTGAGCGTAAGACAGGGGCGGGGAACAATGAGCAGTTCTTC; CDR3aa: CASSERKTGAGNNEQFF
abundance: .; j_gene: TRBJ1-6; v_gene: TRBV9; d_gene: TRBD1; CDR3nt: TGTGCCAGCAGCCTTGGACAGGGGGCTTATGAATCACCCCTCCACTTT; CDR3aa: CASSLGQGAYESPLHF
abundance: .; j_gene: TRBJ1-2; v_gene: TRBV7-2; d_gene: TRBD1; CDR3nt: TGTGCCAGCAGCTTACGGGACAGGGGGCGGGATGGCTACACCTTC; CDR3aa: CASSLRDRGRDGYTF
abundance: .; j_gene: TRBJ2-7; v_gene: TRBV19; d_gene: .; CDR3nt: TGTGCCAGCGCGGACACCTACGAGCAGTACTTC; CDR3aa: CASADTYEQYF
abundance: .; j_gene: TRBJ2-1; v_gene: TRBV6-5; d_gene: TRBD2; CDR3nt: TGTGCCAGCATAGAAGGAGCGGGGGCCTCTGGGGAGCAGTTCTTC; CDR3aa: CASIEGAGASGEQFF
abundance: .; j_gene: TRBJ2-7; v_gene: TRBV12-3/TRBV12-4; d_gene: .; CDR3nt: TGTGCCAGCAGTTTATTAGGGGAGCAGTACTTC; CDR3aa: CASSLLGEQYF
abundance: .; j_gene: TRBJ1-6; v_gene: TRBV13; d_gene: .; CDR3nt: TGTGCCAGCAGCTTAGGCGGTAGCTCCTATAATTCACCCCTCCACTTT; CDR3aa: CASSLGGSSYNSPLHF
abundance: .; j_gene: TRBJ1-3; v_gene: TRBV18; d_gene: .; CDR3nt: TGTGCCAGCTCACCAGGGGTCGGAAACACCATATATTTT; CDR3aa: CASSPGVGNTIYF
abundance: .; j_gene: TRBJ2-3; v_gene: TRBV5-4; d_gene: .; CDR3nt: TGTGCCAGCAGCCAACAGGGCCCAGATACGCAGTATTTT; CDR3aa: CASSQQGPDTQYF
abundance: .; j_gene: TRBJ1-1; v_gene: TRBV9; d_gene: .; CDR3nt: TGTGCCAGCAGCGTAGAGTACGGGAACACTGAAGCTTTCTTT; CDR3aa: CASSVEYGNTEAFF
abundance: .; j_gene: TRBJ1-3; v_gene: TRBV19; d_gene: TRBD1; CDR3nt: TGTGCCAGTAGTAGACTCCGGGACAGCTCTGGAAACACCATATATTTT; CDR3aa: CASSRLRDSSGNTIYF
abundance: .; j_gene: TRBJ2-2; v_gene: TRBV29-1; d_gene: .; CDR3nt: TGCAGCGTTCTCATAGCGAACACCGGGGAGCTGTTTTTT; CDR3aa: CSVLIANTGELFF
abundance: .; j_gene: TRBJ1-5; v_gene: TRBV30; d_gene: TRBD1; CDR3nt: TGTGCCTGGGACAGGGGTGGCAATCAGCCCCAGCATTTT; CDR3aa: CAWDRGGNQPQHF
abundance: once; j_gene: TRBJ2-5; v_gene: TRBV7-2; d_gene: .; CDR3nt: TGTGCCAGCAGCCTCGCGGCTGGAGAGACCCAGTACTTC; CDR3aa: CASSLAAGETQYF
abundance: once; j_gene: TRBJ1-4; v_gene: TRBV19; d_gene: .; CDR3nt: TGTGCCAGTAGTATAGATTGGAAGCAAAATGAAAAACTGTTTTTT; CDR3aa: CASSIDWKQNEKLFF
abundance: .; j_gene: TRBJ2-5; v_gene: TRBV5-4; d_gene: TRBD1; CDR3nt: TGTGCCAGCAGCTGGGTGACAGGGAAAGAGACCCAGTACTTC; CDR3aa: CASSWVTGKETQYF
abundance: .; j_gene: TRBJ1-6; v_gene: TRBV27; d_gene: TRBD1; CDR3nt: TGTGCCAGCAGAGGTGGACAGGGAGTCTATTCACCCCTCCACTTT; CDR3aa: CASRGGQGVYSPLHF
abundance: .; j_gene: TRBJ1-3; v_gene: TRBV5-4; d_gene: TRBD1; CDR3nt: TGTGCCAGCAGCGGACAGGGGGCTGGAAACACCATATATTTT; CDR3aa: CASSGQGAGNTIYF
abundance: few; j_gene: TRBJ2-2; v_gene: TRBV5-4; d_gene: .; CDR3nt: TGTGCCAGCTGCGTACAAACGAACACCGGGGAGCTGTTTTTT; CDR3aa: CASCVQTNTGELFF
abundance: few; j_gene: TRBJ1-2; v_gene: TRBV12-3/TRBV12-4; d_gene: TRBD1; CDR3nt: TGTGCCAGCAGTTTAGACAGGGGACATGGCTACACCTTC; CDR3aa: CASSLDRGHGYTF
abundance: .; j_gene: TRBJ2-1; v_gene: TRBV5-1; d_gene: .; CDR3nt: TGCGCCAGCAGCTTGGCCAATTCCTACAATGAGCAGTTCTTC; CDR3aa: CASSLANSYNEQFF
abundance: .; j_gene: TRBJ2-3; v_gene: TRBV7-3; d_gene: .; CDR3nt: TGTGCCAGCAGCTCCGGGGCCGCGGGGACAGATACGCAGTATTTT; CDR3aa: CASSSGAAGTDTQYF
abundance: .; j_gene: TRBJ1-5; v_gene: TRBV4-1; d_gene: TRBD1; CDR3nt: TGCGCCAGCAGCCAAGTACAGGGGTATAAGCCCCAGCATTTT; CDR3aa: CASSQVQGYKPQHF
abundance: .; j_gene: TRBJ2-7; v_gene: TRBV2; d_gene: .; CDR3nt: TGTGCCAGCAGTGCGAGGGCCAGGGGCGACGAGCAGTACTTC; CDR3aa: CASSARARGDEQYF
abundance: .; j_gene: TRBJ1-2; v_gene: TRBV7-9; d_gene: .; CDR3nt: TGTGCCAGCAGCTTAGAGGGAGTTCGCTATGGCTACACCTTC; CDR3aa: CASSLEGVRYGYTF
abundance: .; j_gene: TRBJ2-7; v_gene: TRBV28; d_gene: .; CDR3nt: TGTGCCAGCAGGAAACCGGGACGGCAGGCCGAGCAGTACTTC; CDR3aa: CASRKPGRQAEQYF
abundance: .; j_gene: TRBJ1-1; v_gene: TRBV9; d_gene: .; CDR3nt: TGTGCCAGCAGCGTGGACGGGTTCACTGAAGCTTTCTTT; CDR3aa: CASSVDGFTEAFF
abundance: .; j_gene: TRBJ1-2; v_gene: TRBV9; d_gene: TRBD1; CDR3nt: TGTGCCAGCAGCGTAGCAGGGGGCTATGGCTACACCTTC; CDR3aa: CASSVAGGYGYTF
abundance: once; j_gene: TRBJ2-2; v_gene: TRBV7-9; d_gene: TRBD2; CDR3nt: TGTGCCAGCAGCTTAGCGACTCGCGGGAGGCCTCCCGGCGGGGAGCTGTTTTTT; CDR3aa: CASSLATRGRPPGGELFF
abundance: .; j_gene: TRBJ1-1; v_gene: TRBV29-1; d_gene: .; CDR3nt: TGCAGCGTTGAAGTAGGGAGTCAGATGAACACTGAAGCTTTCTTT; CDR3aa: CSVEVGSQMNTEAFF
abundance: .; j_gene: TRBJ2-5; v_gene: TRBV7-3; d_gene: TRBD2; CDR3nt: TGTGCCAGCAGCTTAGCGGGGGGGCAAGAGACCCAGTACTTC; CDR3aa: CASSLAGGQETQYF
abundance: few; j_gene: TRBJ2-4; v_gene: TRBV3-1/TRBV3-2; d_gene: TRBD2; CDR3nt: TGTGCCAGCAGCCCAGGGGCTAGCGGGGGGACTAAAAAAAACATTCAGTACTTC; CDR3aa: CASSPGASGGTKKNIQYF
abundance: .; j_gene: TRBJ1-1; v_gene: TRBV30; d_gene: .; CDR3nt: TGTGCCTGGAGTCGGGACACTGAAGCTTTCTTT; CDR3aa: CAWSRDTEAFF
abundance: .; j_gene: TRBJ1-6; v_gene: TRBV4-3; d_gene: .; CDR3nt: TGCGCCAGCAGCCAAGATTGGCAGAATAATTCACCCCTCCACTTT; CDR3aa: CASSQDWQNNSPLHF
abundance: .; j_gene: TRBJ2-7; v_gene: TRBV5-1; d_gene: .; CDR3nt: TGCGCCAGCAGCTTGCCCCCCAGGGTGAGCTCCTACGAGCAGTACTTC; CDR3aa: CASSLPPRVSSYEQYF
abundance: few; j_gene: TRBJ2-5; v_gene: TRBV6-5; d_gene: .; CDR3nt: TGTGCCAGCAGTTACTTTGGGGCATCCCAAGAGACCCAGTACTTC; CDR3aa: CASSYFGASQETQYF
abundance: .; j_gene: TRBJ1-1; v_gene: TRBV6-5; d_gene: TRBD1; CDR3nt: TGTGCCAGCAGCCCCTTCGGTGGACAGGCCGAAGCTTTCTTT; CDR3aa: CASSPFGGQAEAFF
abundance: .; j_gene: TRBJ1-1; v_gene: TRBV10-1; d_gene: .; CDR3nt: TGCGCCAGCAGTGATGGGGGGCAAGGGACTGAAGCTTTCTTT; CDR3aa: CASSDGGQGTEAFF
abundance: .; j_gene: TRBJ1-4; v_gene: TRBV7-6; d_gene: .; CDR3nt: TGTGCCAGCAGCTTCGAAGCAACTAATGAAAAACTGTTTTTT; CDR3aa: CASSFEATNEKLFF
abundance: .; j_gene: TRBJ1-1; v_gene: TRBV16; d_gene: .; CDR3nt: TGTGCCAGCAGCCCGACGAGGGCCCTCACTGAAGCTTTCTTT; CDR3aa: CASSPTRALTEAFF
abundance: .; j_gene: TRBJ1-5; v_gene: TRBV2; d_gene: .; CDR3nt: TGTGCCAGCAGTGACCGTTCCAATAGCAATCAGCCCCAGCATTTT; CDR3aa: CASSDRSNSNQPQHF